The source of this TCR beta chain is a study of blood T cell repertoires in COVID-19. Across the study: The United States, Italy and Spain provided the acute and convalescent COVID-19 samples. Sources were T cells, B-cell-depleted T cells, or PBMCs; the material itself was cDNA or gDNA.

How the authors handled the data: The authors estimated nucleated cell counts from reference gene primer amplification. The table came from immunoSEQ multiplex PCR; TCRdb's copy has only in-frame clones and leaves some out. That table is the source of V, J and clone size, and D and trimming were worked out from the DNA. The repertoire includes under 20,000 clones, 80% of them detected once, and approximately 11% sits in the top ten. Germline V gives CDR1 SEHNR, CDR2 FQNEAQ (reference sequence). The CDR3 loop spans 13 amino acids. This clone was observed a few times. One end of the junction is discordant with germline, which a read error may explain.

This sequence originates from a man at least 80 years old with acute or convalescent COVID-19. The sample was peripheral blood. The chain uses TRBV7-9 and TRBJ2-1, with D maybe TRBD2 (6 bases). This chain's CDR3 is CASSLDINGEEFF. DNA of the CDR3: TGTGCCAGCAGTTTAGATATTAACGGGGAGGAGTTCTTC.